This T cell receptor (beta chain) was sequenced during a study of blood T cell repertoires in COVID-19. About the study: Sources were T cells, B-cell-depleted T cells, or PBMCs; the material itself was cDNA or gDNA.

Cohort placement rested on clinical history that participants reported themselves. Recovered status in Cohort 3 required two negative PCRs, clearance, or symptom resolution. Germline CDR1 is SNHLY and CDR2 is FYNNEI. V was clipped by 6 bases and J by 1 base, with 12 bases between them. The CDR3 spans 15 residues. Clones were read by immunoSEQ multiplex PCR, and TCRdb kept only the in-frame ones, dropping some. The repertoire holds some 250,000 clones, with 70% to 85% as singletons. The material sequenced was PBMCs or T cells enriched from blood (not recorded which). The rearrangement uses TRBV2 and TRBJ2-2, with D possibly matching TRBD1 (6 bases). The sequence came from a man in his forties who had recovered from COVID-19. The CDR3 DNA follows: TGTGCCAGCAGAGCCGGGACATTGAACACCGGGGAGCTGTTTTTT. Residues: CASRAGTLNTGELFF.